The text below deals with one T cell receptor (beta chain). Germline-derived CDR1 and CDR2 are SNHLY and FYNNEI. The junction had 6 bases not matched to a gene; V was cut back by 2 bases and J by 7 bases. The CDR3 contains 15 residues. This sample is drawn from a study of blood T cell repertoires in COVID-19. Data came from immunoSEQ multiplex PCR; TCRdb stores just in-frame clones and leaves some out. The table has some 150,000 clones, approximately 84% seen once. The TCR originated in a man in his forties with acute or convalescent COVID-19. The source material was peripheral blood. The chain carries TRBV2 and TRBJ1-5; 9 bases match TRBD1. In DNA form, the CDR3 reads TGTGCCAGCAGTGAACTGACAGGGGGTGAGCAGCCCCAGCATTTT. Its protein product is CASSELTGGEQPQHF.